This T cell receptor (beta chain) was captured by sequencing in a study of beta chain features in type 1 diabetes. Findings and limits, study-wide: Among all four CD4+ subsets, Type 1 diabetes patients had TCRB CDR3s that were moderately but significantly shorter.

Germline V lookup: CDR1 SNHLY, CDR2 FYNNEI. The V end was cut by 7 bases, the J end by 6 bases, with 18 bases between. The CDR3 is 14 amino acids. With respect to this clone: Its antigen is unknown.

Expressed TCRB transcripts were sequenced because the isolated RNA had all been reverse transcribed beforehand. Assay used: immunoSEQ multiplex PCR; TCRdb lists only in-frame clones, some missing. The repertoire holds over 600,000 clones, with around 12% as singletons. This chain links TRBV2 with TRBJ1-2; D is ambiguous. This clonotype was obtained from a man aged 25-45 years with type 1 diabetes. Sequencing input: naive CD4+ T cells from blood. In DNA, the CDR3 is TGTGCCAGCACCCTGAGAGAGGTTCCGGATGGCTACACCTTC. This sequence encodes CASTLREVPDGYTF.